This passage covers 3 T cell receptor beta chains from one sample sequenced in a study of a mutant IDH1 vaccine in newly diagnosed glioma. The time point was: week 5, during vaccination. Topical imiquimod was applied with each vaccine dose, which held 300 ug of mutant IDH1 20-mer peptide. The method was immunoSEQ multiplex PCR; TCRdb's version includes in-frame clones alone and lacks a portion of them. The sample has roughly 54,000 clones; 75% to 85% are singletons. These receptors have no known antigen. This sample comprised PBMCs, obtained from a glioma patient whose treatment included an IDH1 peptide vaccine. The receptors were sampled from a man between 25 and 39 years old with glioma.

There are a few counts of this clone. The gene calls are TRBV28 and TRBJ1-1; no definite D call. CDR3 length equals 14 residues. Germline V CDR1 and CDR2: MDHEN, SYDVKM. The V gene lost 3 bases and the J gene lost 1 base, with 9 bases spanning the gap. The CDR3 DNA is TGTGCCAGCAGTTTGGTCCTCAAGAACACTGAAGCTTTCTTT. This translates into CASSLVLKNTEAFF.

This clone came up a few times. This sample includes further DNA sequences coding for the same CDR3. The chain links TRBV15 to TRBJ1-5, with D uncertain. Germline CDR1 is LNHNV and CDR2 is YYDKDF (reference sequence). The CDR3 is made up of 14 amino acids. Trimming cost V 0 bases and J 1 base, with 4 bases left between them. As DNA, the CDR3 is TGTGCCACCAGCAGAGATTCCAGCAATCAGCCCCAGCATTTT. Its translation: CATSRDSSNQPQHF.

The chain has TRBV7-9 and TRBJ2-2; D remains ambiguous. Germline values: CDR1 SEHNR, CDR2 FQNEAQ (reference sequence). The CDR3 has 12 residues. Trimming took 5 bases from V and 7 from J, leaving 8 bases between them. In DNA, the CDR3 is TGTGCCAGCAGCCCGTTGAGCGGGGAGCTGTTTTTT. It translates to CASSPLSGELFF.